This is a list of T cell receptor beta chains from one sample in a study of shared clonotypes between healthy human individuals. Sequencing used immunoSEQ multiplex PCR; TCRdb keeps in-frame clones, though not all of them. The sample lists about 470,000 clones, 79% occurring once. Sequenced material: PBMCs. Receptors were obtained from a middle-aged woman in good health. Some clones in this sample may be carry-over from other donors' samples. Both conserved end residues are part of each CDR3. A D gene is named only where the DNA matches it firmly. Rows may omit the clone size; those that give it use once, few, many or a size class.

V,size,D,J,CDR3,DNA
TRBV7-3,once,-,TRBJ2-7,CASSLPVVGGHSYEQYF,TGTGCCAGCAGCTTACCGGTTGTGGGCGGGCACTCCTACGAGCAGTACTTC
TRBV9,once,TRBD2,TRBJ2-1,CASSVFGLAGGPRPYNEQFF,TGTGCCAGCAGCGTATTCGGTCTAGCGGGAGGGCCCAGGCCCTACAATGAGCAGTTCTTC
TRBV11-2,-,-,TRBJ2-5,CASSFPYQETQYF,TGTGCCAGCAGCTTCCCGTACCAAGAGACCCAGTACTTC
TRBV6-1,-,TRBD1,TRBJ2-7,CASTPGQGVYEQYF,TGTGCCAGCACCCCGGGACAGGGGGTCTACGAGCAGTACTTC
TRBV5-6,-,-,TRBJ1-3,CASNPASGSPEGNTIYF,TGTGCCAGCAACCCGGCTAGTGGTTCCCCGGAGGGAAACACCATATATTTT
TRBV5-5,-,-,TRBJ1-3,CASSMTASSGNTIYF,TGTGCCAGCAGCATGACAGCCTCCTCTGGAAACACCATATATTTT
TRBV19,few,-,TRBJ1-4,CASSLRGDIYAATNEKLFF,TGTGCCAGTAGTCTGAGAGGTGACATTTATGCCGCAACTAATGAAAAACTGTTTTTT
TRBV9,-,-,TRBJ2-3,CASSVSVSTDTQYF,TGTGCCAGCAGCGTGAGCGTTAGCACAGATACGCAGTATTTT
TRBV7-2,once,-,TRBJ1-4,CASSERGVTNEKLFF,TGTGCCAGCAGCGAACGGGGGGTTACTAATGAAAAACTGTTTTTT
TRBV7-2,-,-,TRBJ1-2,CASSLGIGAYGYTF,TGTGCCAGCAGCTTAGGTATAGGCGCCTATGGCTACACCTTC
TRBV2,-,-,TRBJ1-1,CASSYSGEAFF,TGTGCCAGCAGCTATTCAGGAGAAGCTTTCTTT
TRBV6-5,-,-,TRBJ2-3,CASSYPGIDTQYF,TGTGCCAGCAGTTACCCAGGGATAGATACGCAGTATTTT
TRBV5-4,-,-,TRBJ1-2,CASSPRGFNYGYTF,TGTGCCAGCAGCCCCAGGGGATTCAACTATGGCTACACCTTC
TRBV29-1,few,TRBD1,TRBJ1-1,CSVEGVEGQGIRLAFF,TGCAGCGTTGAAGGGGTGGAGGGACAGGGAATACGATTGGCTTTCTTT
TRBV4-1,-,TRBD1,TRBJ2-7,CASSRQTTGPYEQYF,TGCGCCAGCAGCCGACAAACGACAGGGCCCTACGAGCAGTACTTC
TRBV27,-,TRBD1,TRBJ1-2,CASSWTGSANYGYTF,TGTGCCAGCAGTTGGACAGGCTCAGCTAACTATGGCTACACCTTC
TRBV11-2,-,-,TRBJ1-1,CASSHRDFFEAFF,TGTGCCAGCAGCCACCGGGACTTTTTTGAAGCTTTCTTT
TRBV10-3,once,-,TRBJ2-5,CAISGGDQETQYF,TGTGCCATCAGTGGAGGGGACCAAGAGACCCAGTACTTC
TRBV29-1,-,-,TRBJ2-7,CSVLRGPEQYF,TGCAGCGTCCTGAGGGGCCCAGAGCAGTACTTC
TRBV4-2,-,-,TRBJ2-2,CASSQDWAGPLTGELFF,TGTGCCAGCAGCCAAGATTGGGCAGGGCCTCTGACCGGGGAGCTGTTTTTT
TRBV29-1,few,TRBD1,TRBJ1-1,CSAGTGETEAFF,TGCAGCGCCGGGACAGGGGAGACTGAAGCTTTCTTT
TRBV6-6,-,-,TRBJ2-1,CASSYSTLGEQFF,TGTGCCAGCAGTTACTCGACCTTGGGTGAGCAGTTCTTC
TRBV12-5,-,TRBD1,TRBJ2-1,CASGPSPDRDNEQFF,TGTGCTAGTGGTCCTTCCCCCGACAGGGACAATGAGCAGTTCTTC
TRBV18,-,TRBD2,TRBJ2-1,CASSPSGRSYNEQFF,TGTGCCAGCTCACCTAGCGGGAGATCCTACAATGAGCAGTTCTTC
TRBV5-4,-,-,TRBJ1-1,CASSLGRDTEAFF,TGTGCCAGCAGCTTGGGTAGAGACACTGAAGCTTTCTTT
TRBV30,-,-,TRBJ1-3,CAWNPGQITGNTIYF,TGTGCCTGGAATCCAGGACAGATCACTGGAAACACCATATATTTT
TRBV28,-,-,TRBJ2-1,CASRNSGLVGEQFF,TGTGCCAGCAGGAACTCCGGGTTGGTGGGGGAGCAGTTCTTC
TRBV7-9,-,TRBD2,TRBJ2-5,CASSLRASGRAMGETQYF,TGTGCCAGCAGCTTACGGGCTAGCGGGAGGGCCATGGGAGAGACCCAGTACTTC
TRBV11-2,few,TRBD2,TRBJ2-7,CASRKLAGRAYEQYF,TGTGCCAGCAGAAAACTAGCGGGGAGGGCCTACGAGCAGTACTTC
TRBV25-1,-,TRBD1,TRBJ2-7,CASSSRGTGPTPQYF,TGTGCCAGCAGTTCACGGGGGACAGGCCCAACACCGCAGTACTTC
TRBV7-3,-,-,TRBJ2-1,CASSLEATRGSLNEQFF,TGTGCCAGCAGCTTAGAAGCGACTAGAGGGAGTCTTAATGAGCAGTTCTTC
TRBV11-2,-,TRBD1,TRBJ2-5,CASSTTGVGPQETQYF,TGTGCCAGCAGCACCACAGGGGTGGGGCCTCAAGAGACCCAGTACTTC
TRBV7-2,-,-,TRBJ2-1,CASRTPGSYNEQFF,TGTGCCAGCAGAACACCGGGGTCCTACAATGAGCAGTTCTTC
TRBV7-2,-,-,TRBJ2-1,CASSLVGTYNEQFF,TGTGCCAGCAGCTTAGTAGGGACTTACAATGAGCAGTTCTTC
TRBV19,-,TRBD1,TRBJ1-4,CASQTGTVNEKLFF,TGTGCCAGCCAGACCGGGACAGTAAATGAAAAACTGTTTTTT
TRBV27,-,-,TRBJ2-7,CASSLSPTETYEQYF,TGTGCCAGCAGTTTATCCCCGACAGAAACCTACGAGCAGTACTTC
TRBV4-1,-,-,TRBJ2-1,CASSQGGLADNHNEQFF,TGCGCCAGCAGCCAAGGGGGTCTGGCCGACAACCACAATGAGCAGTTCTTC
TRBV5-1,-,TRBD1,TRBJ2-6,CASSRTGYGANVLTF,TGCGCCAGCAGCCGGACAGGGTATGGGGCCAACGTCCTGACTTTC
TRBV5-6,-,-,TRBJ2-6,CASSRPVSGANVLTF,TGTGCCAGCAGCAGACCGGTTTCTGGGGCCAACGTCCTGACTTTC
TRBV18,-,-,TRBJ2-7,CASSQNSFTPREQYF,TGTGCCAGCTCACAGAACTCCTTTACCCCGAGGGAGCAGTACTTC
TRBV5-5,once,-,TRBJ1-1,CASSLGTANTEAFF,TGTGCCAGCAGCTTGGGGACAGCAAACACTGAAGCTTTCTTT
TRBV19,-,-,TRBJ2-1,CASSLGGMSYNEQFF,TGTGCCAGTAGCTTGGGGGGTATGTCCTACAATGAGCAGTTCTTC
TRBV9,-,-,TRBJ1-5,CASSVGTSLGQPQHF,TGTGCCAGCAGCGTAGGCACATCCCTTGGTCAGCCCCAGCATTTT
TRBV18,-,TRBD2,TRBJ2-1,CASSPPSGGYNEQFF,TGTGCCAGCTCACCCCCTAGCGGGGGATACAATGAGCAGTTCTTC
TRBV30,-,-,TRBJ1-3,CAWSVGTANGNTIYF,TGTGCCTGGAGTGTTGGGACGGCGAATGGAAACACCATATATTTT
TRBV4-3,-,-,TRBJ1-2,CASSQEAGLDYGYTF,TGCGCCAGCAGCCAAGAGGCGGGGTTGGACTATGGCTACACCTTC
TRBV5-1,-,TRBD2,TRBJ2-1,CASSPQLAGDNEQFF,TGCGCCAGCAGCCCTCAACTAGCGGGAGACAATGAGCAGTTCTTC
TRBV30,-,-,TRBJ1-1,CAWSREGSTEAFF,TGTGCCTGGAGTCGAGAGGGGAGCACTGAAGCTTTCTTT
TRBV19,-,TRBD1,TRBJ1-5,CASGTVYSNQPQHF,TGTGCCTCCGGGACAGTATATAGCAATCAGCCCCAGCATTTT
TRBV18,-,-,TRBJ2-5,CASSLNSGTQETQYF,TGTGCCAGCTCACTTAACAGCGGCACCCAAGAGACCCAGTACTTC
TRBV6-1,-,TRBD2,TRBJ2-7,CASSVTSGFGEQYF,TGTGCCAGCAGTGTTACTAGCGGGTTCGGAGAGCAGTACTTC